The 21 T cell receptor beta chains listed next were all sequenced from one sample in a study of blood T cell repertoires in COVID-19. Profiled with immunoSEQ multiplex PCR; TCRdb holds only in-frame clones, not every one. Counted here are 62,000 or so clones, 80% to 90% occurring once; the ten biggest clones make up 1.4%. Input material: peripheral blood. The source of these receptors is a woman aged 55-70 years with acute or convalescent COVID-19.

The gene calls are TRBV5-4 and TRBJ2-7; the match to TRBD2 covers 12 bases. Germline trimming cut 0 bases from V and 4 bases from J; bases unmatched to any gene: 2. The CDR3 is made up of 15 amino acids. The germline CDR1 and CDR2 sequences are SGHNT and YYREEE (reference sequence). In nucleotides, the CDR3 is TGTGCCAGCAGCTTGGGGACTAGCGGGACATACGAGCAGTACTTC. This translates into CASSLGTSGTYEQYF.

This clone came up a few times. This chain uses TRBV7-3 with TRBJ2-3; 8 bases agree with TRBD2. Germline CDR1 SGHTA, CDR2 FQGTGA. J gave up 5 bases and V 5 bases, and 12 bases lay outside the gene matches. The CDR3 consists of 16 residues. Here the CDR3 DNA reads TGTGCCAGCAGCCCCACCTTGGGAGCGGGAGAAGATACGCAGTATTTT. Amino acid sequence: CASSPTLGAGEDTQYF.

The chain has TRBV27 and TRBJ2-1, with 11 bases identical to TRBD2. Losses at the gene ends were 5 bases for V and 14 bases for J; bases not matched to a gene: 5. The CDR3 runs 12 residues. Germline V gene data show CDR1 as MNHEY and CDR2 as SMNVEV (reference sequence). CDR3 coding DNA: TGTGCCAGCAGTCCCCTAGCGGGAGGCGAGTTCTTC. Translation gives CASSPLAGGEFF.

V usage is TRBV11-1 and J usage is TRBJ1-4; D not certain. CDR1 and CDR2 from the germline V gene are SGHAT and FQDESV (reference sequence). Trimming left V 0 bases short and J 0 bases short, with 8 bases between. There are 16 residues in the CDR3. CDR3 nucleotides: TGTGCCAGCAGCTTAGCCGGCGGAGCAACTAATGAAAAACTGTTTTTT. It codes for CASSLAGGATNEKLFF.

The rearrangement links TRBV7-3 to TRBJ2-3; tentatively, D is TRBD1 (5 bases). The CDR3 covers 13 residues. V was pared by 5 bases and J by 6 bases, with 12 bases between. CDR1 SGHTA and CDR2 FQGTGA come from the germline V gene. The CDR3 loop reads CASSHYGADTQYF. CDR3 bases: TGTGCCAGCAGCCATTATGGGGCCGATACGCAGTATTTT.

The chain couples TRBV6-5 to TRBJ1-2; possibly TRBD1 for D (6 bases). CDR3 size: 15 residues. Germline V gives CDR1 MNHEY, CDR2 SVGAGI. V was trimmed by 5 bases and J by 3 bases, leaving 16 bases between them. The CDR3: CASSPGTTNDYGYTF. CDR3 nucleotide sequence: TGTGCCAGCAGTCCCGGGACAACCAATGACTATGGCTACACCTTC.

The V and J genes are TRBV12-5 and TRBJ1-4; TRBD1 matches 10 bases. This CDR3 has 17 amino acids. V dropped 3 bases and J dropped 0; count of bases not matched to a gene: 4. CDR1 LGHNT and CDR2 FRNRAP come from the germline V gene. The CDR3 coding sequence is TGTGCTAGTGGTTTCGGGGACAGGGGAACAACTAATGAAAAACTGTTTTTT. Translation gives CASGFGDRGTTNEKLFF.

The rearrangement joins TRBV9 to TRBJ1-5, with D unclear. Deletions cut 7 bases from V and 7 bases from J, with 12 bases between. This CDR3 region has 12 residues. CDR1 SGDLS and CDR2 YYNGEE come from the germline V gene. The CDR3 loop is CASVRADQPQHF. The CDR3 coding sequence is TGTGCCAGCGTTAGAGCGGACCAGCCCCAGCATTTT.

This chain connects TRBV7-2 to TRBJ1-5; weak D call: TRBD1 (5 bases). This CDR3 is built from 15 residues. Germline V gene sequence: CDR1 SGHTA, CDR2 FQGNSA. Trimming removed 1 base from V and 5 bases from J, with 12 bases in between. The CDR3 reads CASSLEGREDQPQHF. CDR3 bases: TGTGCCAGCAGCTTAGAAGGCAGGGAGGATCAGCCCCAGCATTTT.

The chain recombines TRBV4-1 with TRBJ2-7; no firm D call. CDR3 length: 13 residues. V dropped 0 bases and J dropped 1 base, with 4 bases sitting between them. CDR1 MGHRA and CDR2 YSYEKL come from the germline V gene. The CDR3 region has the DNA TGCGCCAGCAGCCAAGACAGTTCCTACGAGCAGTACTTC. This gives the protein CASSQDSSYEQYF.

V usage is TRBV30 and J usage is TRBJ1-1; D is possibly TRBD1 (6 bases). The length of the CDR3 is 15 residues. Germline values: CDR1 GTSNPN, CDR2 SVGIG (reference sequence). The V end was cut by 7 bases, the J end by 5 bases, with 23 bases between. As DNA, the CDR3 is TGTGCCTCACAAGTACAGGGTACTAAGGTGACTGAAGCTTTCTTT. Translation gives CASQVQGTKVTEAFF.

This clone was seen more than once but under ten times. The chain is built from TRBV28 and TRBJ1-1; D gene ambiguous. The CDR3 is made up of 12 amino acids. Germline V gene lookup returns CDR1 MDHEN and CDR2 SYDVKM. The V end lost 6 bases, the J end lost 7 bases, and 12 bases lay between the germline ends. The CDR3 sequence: CASRTNSLEAFF. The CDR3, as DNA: TGTGCCAGCAGGACCAACAGCCTTGAAGCTTTCTTT.

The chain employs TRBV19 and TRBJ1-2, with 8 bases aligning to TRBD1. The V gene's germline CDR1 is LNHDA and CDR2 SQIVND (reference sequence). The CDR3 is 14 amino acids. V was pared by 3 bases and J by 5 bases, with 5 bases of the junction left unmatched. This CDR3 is CASSIDRGRYGYTF. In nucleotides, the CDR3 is TGTGCCAGTAGTATTGACAGGGGCCGATATGGCTACACCTTC.

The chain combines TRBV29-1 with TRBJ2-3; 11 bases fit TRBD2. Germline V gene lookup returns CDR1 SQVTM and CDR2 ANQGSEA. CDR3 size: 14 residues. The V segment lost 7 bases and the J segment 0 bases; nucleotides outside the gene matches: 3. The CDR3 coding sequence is TGCAGCGCCGGGACTAGCGGAAGCACAGATACGCAGTATTTT. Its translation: CSAGTSGSTDTQYF.

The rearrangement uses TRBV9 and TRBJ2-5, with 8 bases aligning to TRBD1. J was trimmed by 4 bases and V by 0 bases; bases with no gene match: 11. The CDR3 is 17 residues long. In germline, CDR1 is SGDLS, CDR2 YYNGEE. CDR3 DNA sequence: TGTGCCAGCAGCGTAGGAAACAGGGGGGAAGTGAGAGAGACCCAGTACTTC. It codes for CASSVGNRGEVRETQYF.

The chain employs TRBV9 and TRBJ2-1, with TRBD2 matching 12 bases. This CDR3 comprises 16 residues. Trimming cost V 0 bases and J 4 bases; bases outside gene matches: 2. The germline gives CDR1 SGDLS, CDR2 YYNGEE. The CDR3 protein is CASSVGLAGGYNEQFF. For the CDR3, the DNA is TGTGCCAGCAGCGTAGGCCTAGCGGGGGGGTACAATGAGCAGTTCTTC.

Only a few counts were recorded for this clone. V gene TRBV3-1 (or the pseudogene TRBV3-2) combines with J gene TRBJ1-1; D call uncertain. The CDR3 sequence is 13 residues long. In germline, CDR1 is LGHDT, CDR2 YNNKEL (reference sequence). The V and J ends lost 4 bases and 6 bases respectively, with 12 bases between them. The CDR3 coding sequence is TGTGCCAGCAGCCTTCGCCGGCGGGCTGAAGCTTTCTTT. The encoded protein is CASSLRRRAEAFF.

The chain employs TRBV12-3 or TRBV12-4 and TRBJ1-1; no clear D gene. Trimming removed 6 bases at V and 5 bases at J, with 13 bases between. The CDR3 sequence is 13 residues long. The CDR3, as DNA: TGTGCCAGCAGCCGGGAGGGTGGAACTGAAGCTTTCTTT. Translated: CASSREGGTEAFF.

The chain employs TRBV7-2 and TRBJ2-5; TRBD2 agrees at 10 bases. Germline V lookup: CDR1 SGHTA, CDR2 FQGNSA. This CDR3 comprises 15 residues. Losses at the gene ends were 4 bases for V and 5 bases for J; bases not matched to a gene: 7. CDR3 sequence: CASSWLAGAGETQYF. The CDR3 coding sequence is TGTGCCAGCAGCTGGCTAGCGGGGGCCGGGGAGACCCAGTACTTC.

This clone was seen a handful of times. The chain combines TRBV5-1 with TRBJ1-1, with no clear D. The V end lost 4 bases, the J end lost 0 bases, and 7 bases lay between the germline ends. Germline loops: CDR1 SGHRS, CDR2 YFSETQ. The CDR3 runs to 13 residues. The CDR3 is CASSRTMNTEAFF. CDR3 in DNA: TGCGCCAGCAGCAGAACTATGAACACTGAAGCTTTCTTT.

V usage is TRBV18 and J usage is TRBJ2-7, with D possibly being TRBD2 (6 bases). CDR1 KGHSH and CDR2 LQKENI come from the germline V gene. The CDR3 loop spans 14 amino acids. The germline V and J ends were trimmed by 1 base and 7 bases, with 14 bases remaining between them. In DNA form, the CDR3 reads TGTGCCAGCTCACCACTCAAGGAGGGGATAGAGCAGTACTTC. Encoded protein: CASSPLKEGIEQYF.